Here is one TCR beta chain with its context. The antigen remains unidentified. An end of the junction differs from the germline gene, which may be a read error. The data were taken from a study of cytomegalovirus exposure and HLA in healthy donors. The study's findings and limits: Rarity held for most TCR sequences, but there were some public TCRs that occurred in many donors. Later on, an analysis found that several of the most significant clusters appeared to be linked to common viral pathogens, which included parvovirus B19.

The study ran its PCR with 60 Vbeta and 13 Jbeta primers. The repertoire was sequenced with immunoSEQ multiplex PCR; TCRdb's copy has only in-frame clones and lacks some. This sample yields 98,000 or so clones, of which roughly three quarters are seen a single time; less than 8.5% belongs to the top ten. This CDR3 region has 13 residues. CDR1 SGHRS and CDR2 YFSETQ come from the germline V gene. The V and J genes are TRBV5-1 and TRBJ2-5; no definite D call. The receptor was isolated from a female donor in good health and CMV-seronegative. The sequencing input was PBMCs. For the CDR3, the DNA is TGCGCCAGCAGCTTGAGGCTAGGAAATTACGTCGACTTC. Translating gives CASSLRLGNYVDF.